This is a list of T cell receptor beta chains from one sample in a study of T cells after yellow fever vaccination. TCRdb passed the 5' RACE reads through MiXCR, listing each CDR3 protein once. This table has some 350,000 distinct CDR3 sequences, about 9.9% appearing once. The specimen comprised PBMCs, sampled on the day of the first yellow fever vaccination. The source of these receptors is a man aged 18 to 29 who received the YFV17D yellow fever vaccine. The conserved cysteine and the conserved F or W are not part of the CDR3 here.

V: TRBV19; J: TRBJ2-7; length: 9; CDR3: ASSASGEQY
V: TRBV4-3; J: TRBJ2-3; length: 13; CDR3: ASSQAYPTGVTQY
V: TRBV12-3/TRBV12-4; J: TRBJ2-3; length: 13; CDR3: ASRIAGGGTDTQY
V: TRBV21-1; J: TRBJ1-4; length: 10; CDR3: ASSPTLRGLF
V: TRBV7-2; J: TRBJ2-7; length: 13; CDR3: ASRWTGASSYEQY
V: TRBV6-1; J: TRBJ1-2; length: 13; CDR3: ASRLQTGPVYGYT
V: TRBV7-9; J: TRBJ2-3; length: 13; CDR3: ASSPNLAYTDTQY
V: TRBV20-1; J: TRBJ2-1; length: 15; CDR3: SASEASGRQNYNEQF
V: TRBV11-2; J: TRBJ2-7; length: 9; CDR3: ASSLNWEQY
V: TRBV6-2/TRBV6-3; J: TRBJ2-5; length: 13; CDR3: ATLRDPPKGETQY
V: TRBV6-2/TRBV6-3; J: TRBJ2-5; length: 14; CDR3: ASSSPRGATRETQY
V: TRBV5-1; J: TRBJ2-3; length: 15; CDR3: ASSLGSLAGGHDTQY
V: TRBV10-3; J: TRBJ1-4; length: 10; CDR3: AISESLEKLF
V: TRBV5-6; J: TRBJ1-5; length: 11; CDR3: ASTERGNQPQH
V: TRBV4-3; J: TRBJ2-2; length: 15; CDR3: ASSLGTDHSNTGELF
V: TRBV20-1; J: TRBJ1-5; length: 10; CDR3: SAGGGSQPQH
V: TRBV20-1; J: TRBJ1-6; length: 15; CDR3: SARQSSGQSYNSPLH
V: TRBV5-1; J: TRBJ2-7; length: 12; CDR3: ASSYRQGLYEQY
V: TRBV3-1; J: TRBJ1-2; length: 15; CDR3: ASSQGTGTEANYGYT
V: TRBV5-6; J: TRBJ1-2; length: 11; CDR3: ASSYDRFYGYT
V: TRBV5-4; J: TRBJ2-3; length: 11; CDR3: ASSGAGQWTQY
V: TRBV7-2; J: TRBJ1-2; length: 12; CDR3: ASSLGTGYYGYT
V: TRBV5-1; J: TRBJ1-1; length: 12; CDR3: ASSGAGINTEAF
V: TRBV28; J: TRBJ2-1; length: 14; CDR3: ASSTGQGSKRDEQF
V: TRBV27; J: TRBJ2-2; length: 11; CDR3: ASSFGNQGELF
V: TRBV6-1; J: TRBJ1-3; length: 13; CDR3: ASIPLPSSGNTIY
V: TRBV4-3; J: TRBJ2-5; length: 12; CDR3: ASSQLWQQETQY
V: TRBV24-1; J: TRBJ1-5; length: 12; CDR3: ATSGLDSNQPQH
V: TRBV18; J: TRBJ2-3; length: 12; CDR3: ASSPPGETDTQY
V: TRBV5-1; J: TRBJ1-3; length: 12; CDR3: ASSLEGTGNTIY
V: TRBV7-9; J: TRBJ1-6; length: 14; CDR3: ASSLVGEGFDSPLH